Below, 23 T cell receptor beta chains from the same sample are listed, as sequenced in a study of cytomegalovirus exposure and HLA in healthy donors. PCR involved 60 Vbeta and 13 Jbeta primers. Using immunoSEQ multiplex PCR, the repertoire was profiled, and TCRdb retains in-frame clones only, with some absent. The top ten clones hold roughly 16% of a sample with under 130,000 clones, more than 9.5% of them seen once. Material for sequencing was PBMCs. These receptors were obtained from a man in his forties or fifties in good health and CMV-seropositive.

The V gene is TRBV7-9, the J gene TRBJ2-1; 15 bases map to TRBD2. Germline trimming cut 1 base from V and 7 bases from J; bases unmatched to any gene: 5. Per the germline V gene, CDR1 is SEHNR and CDR2 is FQNEAQ (reference sequence). The CDR3 totals 17 residues. CDR3 region: CASSLDWGLAGGNEQFF. DNA of the CDR3: TGTGCCAGCAGCTTAGACTGGGGACTAGCGGGAGGTAATGAGCAGTTCTTC.

This clone was detected only a few times. The chain links TRBV6-1 to TRBJ2-1, with 10 nucleotides matching TRBD2. J lost 4 bases, V lost 4 bases, and 1 base had no gene match. CDR1 MNHNS and CDR2 SASEGT come from the germline V gene. CDR3 length: 14 residues. In nucleotides, the CDR3 is TGTGCCAGCAGTGGACTAGCGGGTTACAATGAGCAGTTCTTC. Translation gives CASSGLAGYNEQFF.

V is TRBV5-1 and J is TRBJ2-7; 14 bases line up with TRBD2. The CDR3 loop spans 19 amino acids. V trimming: 3 bases; J trimming: 6 bases; junction bases outside the gene matches: 17. Looked up from germline, CDR1 is SGHRS and CDR2 is YFSETQ. CDR3 loop: CASSSLTLSTSGRAGEQYF. The CDR3 DNA reads TGCGCCAGCAGCTCCTTAACCTTGTCGACTAGCGGGAGGGCCGGCGAGCAGTACTTC.

This clone was seen a few times. This chain links TRBV30 with TRBJ1-2; TRBD1 aligns across 7 bases. Germline V lookup: CDR1 GTSNPN, CDR2 SVGIG (reference sequence). There are 13 residues in the CDR3. After removal of 2 bases from V and 4 bases from J, the junction contained 4 bases not matched to a gene. The CDR3 DNA sequence: TGTGCCTGGAGTATTAGGGGGCTCTATGGCTACACCTTC. This sequence encodes CAWSIRGLYGYTF.

V is TRBV15 and J is TRBJ1-1; 8 positions match TRBD1. V gave up 6 bases and J gave up 1 base; unmatched junction bases: 13. CDR3 length: 17 residues. Germline assignment: CDR1 LNHNV and CDR2 YYDKDF (reference sequence). The CDR3 protein is CATRPTGGSRANTEAFF. CDR3 DNA: TGTGCCACCAGACCTACAGGGGGGTCAAGGGCGAACACTGAAGCTTTCTTT.

This clone came up a few times. This chain joins TRBV29-1 and TRBJ1-1; TRBD1 matches at 7 bases. The CDR3 loop spans 13 amino acids. V lost 1 base to trimming and J lost 5 bases; unmatched junction nucleotides: 4. Germline CDR1 SQVTM, CDR2 ANQGSEA. The CDR3 loop is CSVEARRGTEAFF. CDR3 sequence (DNA): TGCAGCGTTGAAGCCCGCAGGGGGACTGAAGCTTTCTTT.

The chain links TRBV5-5 to TRBJ2-7; a weak D match, TRBD1 (6 bases). Per germline, CDR1 SGHKS and CDR2 YYEKEE (reference sequence). The CDR3 length is 16 residues. Between the trimmed V and J ends, which lost 0 bases and 4 bases, there was a span of 17 bases. The CDR3 DNA reads TGTGCCAGCAGCTTGGGGTACAGGGCGGAAGGTTACGAGCAGTACTTC. It is translated as CASSLGYRAEGYEQYF.

The chain carries TRBV2 and TRBJ1-1; D is unresolved. The CDR3 is made up of 12 amino acids. The V gene's germline CDR1 is SNHLY and CDR2 FYNNEI. V was cut by 6 bases and J by 1 base, with 6 bases left in between. CDR3 sequence (DNA): TGTGCCAGCAGCTATAAGAACACTGAAGCTTTCTTT. It encodes CASSYKNTEAFF.

This clone was seen more than once but under ten times. The chain employs TRBV7-8 and TRBJ2-1, with 9 bases that match TRBD2. The V segment lost 5 bases and the J segment 1 base; nucleotides outside the gene matches: 18. The CDR3 covers 20 residues. Germline assignment: CDR1 SGHVS and CDR2 FQNEAQ. The CDR3 DNA sequence: TGTGCCAGCAGCGTAGGGCCCCGTGGAGGGACTAGCTTTTCCTACAATGAGCAGTTCTTC. It codes for CASSVGPRGGTSFSYNEQFF.

This clone was counted between two and nine times. Written as DNA, the CDR3 is TGTGCCAGCAGCTCCGGACAGGGGGCCTATGAGCAGTTCTTC. Translated, it gives CASSSGQGAYEQFF. This rearrangement joins TRBV7-2 to TRBJ2-1; 11 positions agree with TRBD1. Germline assignment: CDR1 SGHTA and CDR2 FQGNSA. V was pared by 4 bases and J by 8 bases, with 4 bases of the junction left unmatched. The CDR3 runs 14 residues.

This clone has only a few counts. This chain links TRBV30 with TRBJ2-1; D is perhaps TRBD2 (5 bases). Germline-derived CDR1 and CDR2 are GTSNPN and SVGIG (reference sequence). V lost 2 bases and J 10 bases, leaving 6 bases between the germline ends. The CDR3 runs to 10 residues. The CDR3: CAWSKREQFF. Written as DNA, the CDR3 is TGTGCCTGGAGTAAGCGGGAGCAGTTCTTC.

This clone came up a few times. The rearrangement joins TRBV18 to TRBJ2-1, with TRBD2 identical over 12 bases. This CDR3 comprises 15 residues. CDR1 and CDR2 from the germline V gene are KGHSH and LQKENI. J gave up 5 bases and V 3 bases, and 2 bases lay outside the gene matches. The DNA for the CDR3 is TGTGCCAGCTCACCTACTAGCGGGGGGAACAATGAGCAGTTCTTC. Amino acid sequence: CASSPTSGGNNEQFF.

This clone came up a few times. V gene TRBV9 combines with J gene TRBJ2-5; weak D call: TRBD2 (5 bases). CDR1 is SGDLS, CDR2 YYNGEE, per germline. The CDR3 loop spans 14 amino acids. With 3 bases removed from V and 0 bases from J, the gap between germline ends came to 9 bases. In nucleotides, the CDR3 is TGTGCCAGCAGCGGCTCGGGGTACCAAGAGACCCAGTACTTC. Residues: CASSGSGYQETQYF.

This clone has more than one count but fewer than ten. This rearrangement joins TRBV2 to TRBJ1-5; TRBD1 matches at 7 bases. The CDR3 sequence is 14 residues long. CDR1 and CDR2 from the germline V gene are SNHLY and FYNNEI. V lost 7 bases to trimming and J lost 4 bases; unmatched junction nucleotides: 7. This CDR3 is CASTLQGSNQPQHF. CDR3 coding DNA: TGTGCCAGCACCCTACAGGGGAGTAATCAGCCCCAGCATTTT.

The J gene is TRBJ1-1, the V gene TRBV18; D unclear. This CDR3 has 14 residues. V was clipped by 3 bases and J by 3 bases, with 11 bases between them. Germline-derived CDR1 and CDR2 are KGHSH and LQKENI. CDR3 in amino acids: CASSPLKTDTEAFF. CDR3 coding DNA: TGTGCCAGCTCACCGTTGAAAACGGACACTGAAGCTTTCTTT.

This clone turned up a few times. The genes are TRBV18 and TRBJ1-1; TRBD1 matches 11 bases. Germline CDR1 is KGHSH and CDR2 is LQKENI. The V gene end was trimmed by 5 bases and the J gene end by 7 bases; junction bases not matched to a gene: 3. This CDR3 is built from 13 residues. CDR3 protein: CASSKDRGLEAFF. The CDR3 nucleotides read TGTGCCAGCTCAAAGGACAGGGGGCTTGAAGCTTTCTTT.

The chain carries TRBV27 and TRBJ2-7, with D possibly TRBD1 on 6 matching bases. Germline CDR1 reads MNHEY; CDR2 reads SMNVEV (reference sequence). This CDR3 region has 13 residues. Between the trimmed V and J ends, which lost 5 bases and 4 bases, there was a span of 12 bases. This CDR3 reads CASSPGRGYEQYF. CDR3 DNA sequence: TGTGCCAGCAGTCCGGGCAGGGGTTACGAGCAGTACTTC.

This clone was found a few times. Other nucleotide sequences in the sample specify the same CDR3. The genes are TRBV7-6 and TRBJ2-7, with D possibly TRBD2 on 5 matching bases. Germline V lookup: CDR1 SGHVS, CDR2 FNYEAQ. This CDR3 spans 13 amino acids. Deletions cut 5 bases from V and 5 bases from J, with 13 bases between. In nucleotides, the CDR3 is TGTGCCAGCAGCGTAGGGAGTCGGCACGAGCAGTACTTC. Translation gives CASSVGSRHEQYF.

The chain recombines TRBV5-1 with TRBJ2-6, with TRBD1 as a possible D gene (5 bases). V shed 0 bases and J shed 4 bases, with 11 bases lying between them. Germline V lookup: CDR1 SGHRS, CDR2 YFSETQ. This CDR3 has 16 amino acids. Here the CDR3 reads CASSLADSAGANVLTF. The CDR3 DNA reads TGCGCCAGCAGCTTGGCTGACAGCGCGGGGGCCAACGTCCTGACTTTC.

V gene TRBV29-1 combines with J gene TRBJ2-5; D perhaps matches TRBD2 (6 bases). V lost 7 bases, J lost 5 bases, and 20 bases lay in between. There are 14 residues in the CDR3. Germline-derived CDR1 and CDR2 are SQVTM and ANQGSEA. CDR3 loop: CSATGPSVRETQYF. As DNA, the CDR3 is TGCAGCGCAACCGGGCCTAGCGTGAGGGAGACCCAGTACTTC.

This clone appeared a few times. This chain joins TRBV15 and TRBJ2-1; 11 bases match TRBD2. The germline gives CDR1 LNHNV, CDR2 YYDKDF (reference sequence). The CDR3 totals 17 residues. With 3 bases clipped from V and 0 bases from J, the junction kept 4 bases outside the gene matches. Written as DNA, the CDR3 is TGTGCCACCAGCAGTGGGACTAGCGGCTTCTCCTACAATGAGCAGTTCTTC. Its protein is CATSSGTSGFSYNEQFF.

The table lists this clone with a few counts. One end of the junction is discordant with germline, which a read error may explain. This chain connects TRBV10-3 to TRBJ1-2, with D perhaps matching TRBD1 (6 bases). Germline V gives CDR1 ENHRY, CDR2 SYGVKD. This CDR3 is built from 14 residues. CDR3 region: CAITDRPGGNGYPF. The DNA for the CDR3 is TGTGCCATCACCGACCGGCCGGGGGGCAATGGCTACCCCTTC.

This clone was seen only a few times. The rearrangement joins TRBV7-2 to TRBJ2-7; possible D gene TRBD2, 6 bases. The CDR3 is 14 amino acids. Trimming took 1 base from V and 3 from J, leaving 10 bases between them. CDR1 and CDR2 from the germline V gene are SGHTA and FQGNSA. The CDR3 DNA follows: TGTGCCAGCAGCTTAGTCCAGGGAGGCTACGAGCAGTACTTC. Protein sequence: CASSLVQGGYEQYF.